Listed here is a single T cell receptor (beta chain). Method: immunoSEQ multiplex PCR; TCRdb's copy keeps in-frame clones and lacks some. The sample consists of about 2,500,000 clones, about 92% of them appearing once. This sample is part of a study of shared clonotypes between healthy human individuals. Study as a whole: Sampling drew on donors who were two women and a few men aged 18 to 49. CD4 naive cells filled three plates per donor, CD4 memory three, CD8 naive two and CD8 memory one.

The germline V gene encodes CDR1 MDHEN and CDR2 SYDVKM. Trimming cost V 7 bases and J 1 base, with 16 bases left between them. The CDR3 has 15 amino acids. Memory CD4+ cells were the fraction left after CD45RA+ naive selection. This clonotype originated in a man aged 18 to 30 in good health. This chain links TRBV28 with TRBJ1-1; TRBD1 is a possible D gene (6 bases). Sequencing was done on a sample of naive CD4+ T cells sorted from blood. The subset: CD45RA+ positively selected. Written as DNA, the CDR3 is TGTGCCAGCATTGACGGGGGGGCCGGGAACACTGAAGCTTTCTTT. Protein product: CASIDGGAGNTEAFF.